These T cell receptor beta chains were read from a single sample in a study of shared clonotypes between healthy human individuals. Assay used: immunoSEQ multiplex PCR; TCRdb lists only in-frame clones, some missing. The table has some 2.1 million clones, about 95% seen once. Input material: naive CD8+ T cells sorted from blood. The receptor source for this set is a man in his late teens or twenties in good health. Each CDR3 is given with its conserved first and last residue. Each record gives: D gene, J gene, V gene, clone size, CDR3 DNA, CDR3 protein. D genes are given only for firm matches. The size entry is marked missing in some rows and otherwise reads once, few, many or a size class.

NA,TRBJ2-3,TRBV7-9,NA,TGTGCCAGCAGCGCAGTGGACAGGCGGGAGGACGGAGATACGCAGTATTTT,CASSAVDRREDGDTQYF
NA,TRBJ1-2,TRBV4-1,few,TGCGCCAGCAGCCAAGGCCTTGGGCGTTTCGACGACCTGTATGGCTACACCTTC,CASSQGLGRFDDLYGYTF
TRBD1,TRBJ2-1,TRBV6-1,NA,TGTGCCAGCATTTTGACAGGGTCCTACAATGAGCAGTTCTTC,CASILTGSYNEQFF
TRBD1,TRBJ2-1,TRBV9,NA,TGTGCCAGCAGCGTAGCTCATGGGACAGGGTACAATGAGCAGTTCTTC,CASSVAHGTGYNEQFF
NA,TRBJ2-5,TRBV27,NA,TGTGCCAGTGCTCGAGGGCCGGGTTCCCAAGAGACCCAGTACTTC,CASARGPGSQETQYF
NA,TRBJ1-1,TRBV7-4,NA,TGTGCCAGCAGCTTAGCGGGGGGCTTGGACACTGAAGCTTTCTTT,CASSLAGGLDTEAFF
TRBD1,TRBJ1-3,TRBV7-9,NA,TGTGCCAGCAGCACCACGGCCGCAGGGGGCTTGAACTCTGGAAACACCATATATTTT,CASSTTAAGGLNSGNTIYF
TRBD2,TRBJ2-7,TRBV7-2,NA,TGTGCCAGCAGCTTAGTGGGGAACCTAGCGGACCTCTCCTACGAGCAGTACTTC,CASSLVGNLADLSYEQYF
TRBD1,TRBJ2-7,TRBV4-1,NA,TGCGCCAGCAGCCTAGGGGGCCTGATTTCCGAGCAGTACTTC,CASSLGGLISEQYF
TRBD1,TRBJ2-2,TRBV2,NA,TGTGCCAGCAGTGGACCGTTCACAGGGGTGAACACCGGGGAGCTGTTTTTT,CASSGPFTGVNTGELFF
NA,TRBJ1-1,TRBV5-1,NA,TGCGCCAGCAGCATGAGTGGTAACACTGAAGCTTTCTTT,CASSMSGNTEAFF
NA,TRBJ2-2,TRBV19,NA,TGTGCCAGTAGTATAGATCGGGGGACAAAAGGCCCCACAGGGGAGCTGTTTTTT,CASSIDRGTKGPTGELFF
NA,TRBJ2-3,TRBV10-3,NA,TGTGCCATCCTGACAGATACGCAGTATTTT,CAILTDTQYF
TRBD1,TRBJ2-7,TRBV4-1,NA,TGCGCCAGCAGCCAAGGGACAGGGTGGGACGAGCAGTACTTC,CASSQGTGWDEQYF
TRBD2,TRBJ2-2,TRBV7-2,NA,TGTGCCAGCAAGCGGGAGGACTACACCGGGGAGCTGTTTTTT,CASKREDYTGELFF
TRBD1,TRBJ1-4,TRBV9,NA,TGTGCCAGCAGTGACAGGGCGGCTAATGAAAAACTGTTTTTT,CASSDRAANEKLFF
NA,TRBJ1-2,TRBV21-1,NA,TGTTTCCATTGGGGACAGCGACCGGATAACTATGGCTACACCTTC,CFHWGQRPDNYGYTF
NA,TRBJ1-1,TRBV6-6,NA,TGTGCCAGCAGTTACTCGCTCCAGGGCCCCGGGGCTTTCTTT,CASSYSLQGPGAFF
NA,TRBJ1-5,TRBV19,NA,TGTGCCAGTAGTTTCTCGACAGAGGACAATCAGCCCCAGCATTTT,CASSFSTEDNQPQHF
NA,TRBJ2-1,TRBV13,NA,TGTGCCAGCAGCTTAGTATCGGGACCGACCAATGAGCAGTTCTTC,CASSLVSGPTNEQFF
TRBD2,TRBJ2-7,TRBV18,NA,TGTGCCAGCTCACCCAATGGTCCGGGAGGGCCCTACGAGCAGTACTTC,CASSPNGPGGPYEQYF
TRBD1,TRBJ2-3,TRBV9,once,TGTGCCAGCAGCCCAGCAGGGGGCGAATTCTCTGATACGCAGTATTTT,CASSPAGGEFSDTQYF
NA,TRBJ2-1,TRBV29-1,NA,TGCAGCGTTGAAATTCCCTTCTTGACGGGAGAAGAACATCGGTCCTACAATGAGCAGTTCTTC,CSVEIPFLTGEEHRSYNEQFF
NA,TRBJ1-5,TRBV10-2,NA,TGCGCCAGCAGTGAGGTACAGGGAAATCAGCCCCAGCATTTT,CASSEVQGNQPQHF
NA,TRBJ1-2,TRBV20-1,NA,TGCAGTGCCCCGGCTGGCTATGGCTACACCTTC,CSAPAGYGYTF
TRBD1,TRBJ1-1,TRBV28,NA,TGTGCCAGCAGCGACAGGGGGGGCGGCACTGAAGCTTTCTTT,CASSDRGGGTEAFF
TRBD1,TRBJ1-4,TRBV29-1,once,TGCAGCGTGCGCGGGACAGACCAATTTAATGAAAAACTGTTTTTT,CSVRGTDQFNEKLFF
NA,TRBJ1-1,TRBV2,NA,TGTGCCAGCAGTGAACCAGGCGATGGGACTGAAGCTTTCTTT,CASSEPGDGTEAFF
NA,TRBJ2-1,TRBV2,once,TGTGCCAGCAGTGTTACTAGCAGGAATGAGCAGTTCTTC,CASSVTSRNEQFF
NA,TRBJ2-2,TRBV4-1,NA,TGCGCCAGCAGCCAAGATCCGCCATCCTTGAACACCGGGGAGCTGTTTTTT,CASSQDPPSLNTGELFF
TRBD2,TRBJ2-1,TRBV30,NA,TGTGCCTGGAGTGATCTAGGACTAGCGGGAGGTAATGAGCAGTTCTTC,CAWSDLGLAGGNEQFF
NA,TRBJ2-3,TRBV5-4,NA,TGTGCCAGCAGCTCATGGACTTTCGGCACAGATACGCAGTATTTT,CASSSWTFGTDTQYF
NA,TRBJ2-7,TRBV5-1,NA,TGCGCCAGCAGCGGCTCCTACGCGTACTCCTACGAGCAGTACTTC,CASSGSYAYSYEQYF
TRBD1,TRBJ2-7,TRBV6-6,NA,TGTGCCACCGAGGGACAGGAGTCCTACGAGCAGTACTTC,CATEGQESYEQYF
NA,TRBJ1-1,TRBV5-1,NA,TGCGCCAGCAGCCCGGACGGGCCCTGGGAGGACACTGAAGCTTTCTTT,CASSPDGPWEDTEAFF
NA,TRBJ1-6,TRBV28,NA,TGTGCCAGCAGTTTTGGGCAGGGTTATTCACCCCTCCACTTT,CASSFGQGYSPLHF
TRBD1,TRBJ1-2,TRBV4-3,NA,TGCGCCAGCACCTTGGGGACAGGCGTTAATTATGGCTACACCTTC,CASTLGTGVNYGYTF
NA,TRBJ1-1,TRBV5-8,NA,TGTGCCAGCAGCTTGAACGCGGCTTTCTTT,CASSLNAAFF
NA,TRBJ1-5,TRBV30,NA,TGTGCCTGGAGTGAGGGAACTTCTTCCAATCAGCCCCAGCATTTT,CAWSEGTSSNQPQHF
NA,TRBJ1-1,TRBV15,NA,TGTGCCACCAGCAGAAGAGACACTGAAGCTTTCTTT,CATSRRDTEAFF
NA,TRBJ2-1,TRBV7-9,NA,TGTGCCAGCAGCTTAGCTGTCGGGCTCTCCTACAATGAGCAGTTCTTC,CASSLAVGLSYNEQFF
NA,TRBJ2-2,TRBV18,NA,TGTGCCAGCTCACCTGAGGACAGCTTCACCGGGGAGCTGTTTTTT,CASSPEDSFTGELFF